This TCR beta chain was retrieved from a study of cytomegalovirus exposure and HLA in healthy donors. Study-wide findings and caveats: An apparent linkage of common viral pathogens to several of the most significant clusters emerged in a later analysis. Rarity characterized most TCR sequences, yet some public TCRs appeared in many donors. Previously analyzed data showed that most TCR beta V segments were productive at a frequency of about 87% or about 30%.

J was trimmed by 6 bases and V by 4 bases; bases with no gene match: 5. Germline values: CDR1 SQVTM, CDR2 ANQGSEA. The CDR3 totals 12 residues. Turning to this clone: No antigen is known for it.

PCR involved 60 Vbeta and 13 Jbeta primers. The protocol was immunoSEQ multiplex PCR, while the TCRdb copy is restricted to in-frame clones and leaves out a portion. The sample spans fewer than 150,000 clones; the ten largest clones claim approximately 2.4%. Every donor was a healthy person donating bone marrow. The clonotype originates from a man aged 35-49 years in good health and CMV-seronegative. Input material: PBMCs. V is TRBV29-1 and J is TRBJ1-2; 7 positions match TRBD1. The CDR3 sequence: CSVGQGLDGYTF. In DNA, the CDR3 is TGCAGCGTTGGACAGGGTTTGGATGGCTACACCTTC.